A selection of T cell receptor beta chains follows, all from one sample in a study of blood T cell repertoires in COVID-19. Method: immunoSEQ multiplex PCR; TCRdb's copy keeps in-frame clones and lacks some. Among some 110,000 clones, roughly 87% were seen once, and the ten largest hold around 4.3%. The sample comprised peripheral blood. These receptors came from a man in his fifties with acute or convalescent COVID-19. CDR3s include the opening cysteine and the closing phenylalanine or tryptophan. D genes are given only for firm matches. Only part of the rows carry a size: once, few, many, or a class if the clone is expanded.

j_call	clone_size	v_call	d_call	cdr3_aa	cdr3_nt
TRBJ1-5	-	TRBV2	TRBD1	CASSGTGGSNQPQHF	TGTGCCAGCAGCGGGACAGGGGGGAGCAATCAGCCCCAGCATTTT
TRBJ2-6	few	TRBV5-1	-	CASSVTSSGANVLTF	TGCGCCAGCAGCGTAACTAGCTCTGGGGCCAACGTCCTGACTTTC
TRBJ2-7	-	TRBV3-1/TRBV3-2	-	CASSQVAGDEQYF	TGTGCCAGCAGCCAAGTGGCAGGGGATGAGCAGTACTTC
TRBJ1-4	-	TRBV21-1	-	CASSTEGSRNEKLFF	TGTGCCAGCAGCACGGAAGGGAGTCGAAATGAAAAACTGTTTTTT
TRBJ2-1	-	TRBV19	-	CASSEGGYNEQFF	TGTGCCAGTAGTGAAGGGGGTTACAATGAGCAGTTCTTC
TRBJ2-3	-	TRBV5-1	TRBD2	CASSGSGGLPSTDTQYF	TGCGCCAGCAGCGGGTCGGGGGGTTTGCCTAGCACAGATACGCAGTATTTT
TRBJ1-2	-	TRBV7-9	TRBD1	CASSLDRGNGYTF	TGTGCCAGCAGCTTAGACAGGGGGAATGGCTACACCTTC
TRBJ1-1	few	TRBV6-1	-	CASSETQVWNTEAFF	TGTGCCAGCAGTGAAACTCAGGTATGGAACACTGAAGCTTTCTTT
TRBJ2-5	-	TRBV14	TRBD1	CASSQGDWRDRGTQYF	TGTGCCAGCAGCCAAGGCGACTGGCGTGACAGGGGAACCCAGTACTTC
TRBJ1-2	-	TRBV6-2/TRBV6-3	-	CASSYSDRGGYGYTF	TGTGCCAGCAGTTATTCCGATCGGGGTGGCTATGGCTACACCTTC
TRBJ2-1	-	TRBV27	-	CASSLTPSFYNEQFF	TGTGCCAGCAGTTTAACGCCTAGCTTCTACAATGAGCAGTTCTTC
TRBJ2-5	-	TRBV6-5	-	CASSRVPGIQETQYF	TGTGCCAGCAGCCGGGTCCCAGGGATCCAAGAGACCCAGTACTTC
TRBJ2-1	-	TRBV7-7	TRBD1	CASSLVAGGRYNEQFF	TGTGCTAGCAGCTTAGTGGCAGGGGGCAGATACAATGAGCAGTTCTTC
TRBJ2-1	-	TRBV20-1	TRBD2	CSASNLAAYNEQFF	TGCAGTGCTAGTAATCTAGCGGCCTACAATGAGCAGTTCTTC
TRBJ2-3	-	TRBV7-9	-	CASSSRTVEDTQYF	TGTGCCAGCAGCTCACGGACAGTCGAAGATACGCAGTATTTT
TRBJ2-1	once	TRBV27	TRBD1	CASSLSPGGNEQFF	TGTGCCAGCAGTTTATCCCCAGGGGGAAATGAGCAGTTCTTC